The rows below give T cell receptor beta chains drawn from one sample of a study of OX40 agonist ivuxolimab in advanced cancers. TCRdb's table, derived via immunoSEQ multiplex PCR, lists solely in-frame clones and lacks some. The data contain about 48,000 clones, 85% to 90% of them singletons. This specimen was CD4+ or CD8+ T cells sorted from blood, taken in a trial of the OX40 agonist ivuxolimab. The receptor source for this set is an adult with an advanced solid tumor such as melanoma, head and neck, liver or kidney cancer. Both conserved end residues are part of each CDR3. D genes are given only for firm matches. Rows may omit the clone size; those that give it use once, few, many or a size class.

D | J | size | V | length | DNA | CDR3
. | TRBJ2-3 | . | TRBV7-3 | 14 | TGTGCCAGCAGCTTAAATGGCATCACAGATACGCAGTATTTT | CASSLNGITDTQYF
. | TRBJ1-1 | . | TRBV28 | 14 | TGTGCCAGCAGTTTAGGAGGAACGGACACTGAAGCTTTCTTT | CASSLGGTDTEAFF
TRBD1 | TRBJ2-7 | . | TRBV28 | 15 | TGTGCCAGCAGTCTCCTTGGGACAGCACGCTACGAGCAGTACTTC | CASSLLGTARYEQYF
. | TRBJ2-3 | . | TRBV7-2 | 16 | TGTGCCAGCAGCTTAGGGGCTATTGGAAGAACAGATACGCAGTATTTT | CASSLGAIGRTDTQYF
. | TRBJ2-7 | few | TRBV28 | 12 | TGTGCCAGCAGTATAGGGACTTCAATGAGGTACTTC | CASSIGTSMRYF
. | TRBJ2-7 | . | TRBV9 | 15 | TGTGCCAGCAGCGTAGGAGGGCAGAGCTCCTACGAGCAGTACTTC | CASSVGGQSSYEQYF
TRBD1 | TRBJ2-1 | . | TRBV7-9 | 13 | TGTGCCAGCAGTTCGGACAGGGGCAATGAGCAGTTCTTC | CASSSDRGNEQFF
TRBD1 | TRBJ2-7 | . | TRBV11-3 | 14 | TGTGCCAGCAGCCCCCGGGACAGGGTGGGTGAGCAGTACTTC | CASSPRDRVGEQYF
TRBD2 | TRBJ2-1 | . | TRBV4-1 | 14 | TGCGCCAGCAGCCACACGGGGGGGCTTAATGAGCAGTTCTTC | CASSHTGGLNEQFF
. | TRBJ2-7 | . | TRBV5-1 | 11 | TGCGCCAGCAGCGCTACCTACGAGCAGTACTTC | CASSATYEQYF
. | TRBJ2-7 | . | TRBV6-5 | 15 | TGTGCCAGCAGTTACTCAAGGACTCGCTCCTACGAGCAGTACTTC | CASSYSRTRSYEQYF
. | TRBJ2-7 | . | TRBV7-9 | 12 | TGTGCCACGCCCCGGGGTCTCGATGAGCAGTACTTC | CATPRGLDEQYF
. | TRBJ2-7 | . | TRBV5-4 | 13 | TGTGCCAGCAGCTTCCCGGGACTCTACGAGCAGTACTTC | CASSFPGLYEQYF
TRBD1 | TRBJ2-7 | . | TRBV30 | 15 | TGTGCCTGGGGCTTGACAGGGGCGCCTGGGGACGAGCAGTACTTC | CAWGLTGAPGDEQYF
TRBD1 | TRBJ1-6 | . | TRBV7-2 | 14 | TGTGCCAGCAGCTTAATGACAGGGGCTTCACCCCTCCACTTT | CASSLMTGASPLHF
TRBD1 | TRBJ1-2 | . | TRBV13 | 15 | TGTGCCAGCAGCGTCTTAGTGGGCATCCAGGGGGGATACACCTTC | CASSVLVGIQGGYTF
. | TRBJ2-7 | . | TRBV28 | 16 | TGTGCCAGCAGTTTTCTTTCCGGACAGTTAGACTACGAGCAGTACTTC | CASSFLSGQLDYEQYF
. | TRBJ2-7 | . | TRBV30 | 14 | TGTGCCTGGGGGAACAGGGTCGGGTCCTACGAGCAGTACTTC | CAWGNRVGSYEQYF
. | TRBJ2-5 | . | TRBV5-4 | 14 | TGTGCCAGCAGCTTGGATTACGACCAAGAGACCCAGTACTTC | CASSLDYDQETQYF
TRBD1 | TRBJ1-6 | . | TRBV9 | 15 | TGTGCCAGCAGCGCAGGAGACAGGGATAATTCACCCCTCCACTTT | CASSAGDRDNSPLHF
. | TRBJ2-1 | . | TRBV4-3 | 16 | TGCGCCAGCAGCCAAGATAGAACGCCAGGGGACAATGAGCAGTTCTTC | CASSQDRTPGDNEQFF
TRBD1 | TRBJ1-4 | . | TRBV4-1 | 15 | TGCGCCAGCAGCCACGGGACAGGGGGGGATGAAAAACTGTTTTTT | CASSHGTGGDEKLFF
. | TRBJ2-7 | . | TRBV27 | 13 | TGTGCCAGCAGTCCGCGCACAGGGACCGAGCAGTACTTC | CASSPRTGTEQYF
TRBD1 | TRBJ1-2 | few | TRBV4-2 | 15 | TGTGCCAGCAGTTTCGGGGGACAGGTCGACTATGGCTACACCTTC | CASSFGGQVDYGYTF
. | TRBJ2-1 | few | TRBV4-2 | 16 | TGTGCCAGCAGCCAAGGGGACACAGGTTCCTACAATGAGCAGTTCTTC | CASSQGDTGSYNEQFF
TRBD1 | TRBJ2-1 | . | TRBV11-1 | 13 | TGTGCCAGCAGCCCAGGGACAGTCAATGAGCAGTTCTTC | CASSPGTVNEQFF
. | TRBJ2-1 | . | TRBV19 | 12 | TGTGCCAGTAAGGAGGGATCCAATGAGCAGTTCTTC | CASKEGSNEQFF
. | TRBJ1-5 | few | TRBV19 | 16 | TGTGCCAGTAGTATAGATGAGGGTTTCGCAAATCAGCCCCAGCATTTT | CASSIDEGFANQPQHF
TRBD1 | TRBJ1-2 | . | TRBV27 | 15 | TGTGCCAGCAGTTCGGACCTAACAGGGGTCTATGGCTACACCTTC | CASSSDLTGVYGYTF
. | TRBJ2-7 | . | TRBV6-5 | 15 | TGTGCCAGCAGTTACAGCCCGGGCCGCACCTACGAGCAGTACTTC | CASSYSPGRTYEQYF
. | TRBJ1-5 | . | TRBV10-3 | 13 | TGTGCCATCAGTGAGGGGGGTTATCAGCCCCAGCATTTT | CAISEGGYQPQHF
. | TRBJ1-6 | . | TRBV7-9 | 14 | TGTGCCAGCAGCTCGGTGGGGGGCGGTTCACCCCTCCACTTT | CASSSVGGGSPLHF
. | TRBJ2-7 | . | TRBV6-5 | 14 | TGTGCCAGCAGTTACGCCGGGACCCTCTACGAGCAGTACTTC | CASSYAGTLYEQYF
. | TRBJ2-2 | . | TRBV29-1 | 13 | TGCAGCGCCAACGGGGGAAACACCGGGGAGCTGTTTTTT | CSANGGNTGELFF
. | TRBJ1-5 | . | TRBV7-9 | 14 | TGTGCCAGCAGCTTAGCGTCCGGGGGCCAGCCCCAGCATTTT | CASSLASGGQPQHF
. | TRBJ2-5 | . | TRBV10-3 | 11 | TGTGCCATCTCCCAGGCAGAGACCCAGTACTTC | CAISQAETQYF
TRBD2 | TRBJ2-5 | . | TRBV19 | 19 | TGTGCCAGTAGGCAAGGCGCCTTGGGGTCCGGCGGGGGGGCTGAGACCCAGTACTTC | CASRQGALGSGGGAETQYF
. | TRBJ1-5 | . | TRBV28 | 16 | TGTGCCAGCAGTTTATCGGGAGCCTTTAGCAATCAGCCCCAGCATTTT | CASSLSGAFSNQPQHF
. | TRBJ2-1 | . | TRBV4-3 | 16 | TGCGCCAGCAGCCAAGATTTAGGGGGGGGCGTGGGTGAGCAGTTCTTC | CASSQDLGGGVGEQFF
. | TRBJ2-3 | . | TRBV30 | 12 | TGTGCCTGGAGCGACAACACAGATACGCAGTATTTT | CAWSDNTDTQYF
TRBD2 | TRBJ2-3 | . | TRBV11-3 | 14 | TGTGCCAGCAGCTTGACTGGGGGGGCAGATACGCAGTATTTT | CASSLTGGADTQYF
. | TRBJ1-1 | . | TRBV21-1 | 13 | TGTGCCAGCAGCCCTCGGTTGAGGAATGAAGCTTTCTTT | CASSPRLRNEAFF
. | TRBJ2-7 | . | TRBV27 | 14 | TGTGCCAGCAGTACGGGGGGCCCAACGCGGGAGCAGTACTTC | CASSTGGPTREQYF
. | TRBJ2-7 | . | TRBV5-6 | 16 | TGTGCCAGCAGCTTCCTGACAGCTATATTGGGGTACGAGCAGTACTTC | CASSFLTAILGYEQYF
. | TRBJ2-7 | . | TRBV27 | 14 | TGTGCCAGCAGTGACCGGGACACCACCTACGAGCAGTACTTC | CASSDRDTTYEQYF
. | TRBJ1-5 | . | TRBV28 | 15 | TGTGCCAGCACCCCGGCTAGGGTCGGTATTCAGCCCCAGCATTTT | CASTPARVGIQPQHF
TRBD1 | TRBJ2-7 | . | TRBV7-9 | 16 | TGTGCCAGCAGCAATACAACAGGGGTCCGGAGGAGCGAGCAGCACTTC | CASSNTTGVRRSEQHF
. | TRBJ1-1 | . | TRBV6-4 | 13 | TGTGCCAGCAGTGCGTGGGAGAACACTGAAGCTTTCTTT | CASSAWENTEAFF